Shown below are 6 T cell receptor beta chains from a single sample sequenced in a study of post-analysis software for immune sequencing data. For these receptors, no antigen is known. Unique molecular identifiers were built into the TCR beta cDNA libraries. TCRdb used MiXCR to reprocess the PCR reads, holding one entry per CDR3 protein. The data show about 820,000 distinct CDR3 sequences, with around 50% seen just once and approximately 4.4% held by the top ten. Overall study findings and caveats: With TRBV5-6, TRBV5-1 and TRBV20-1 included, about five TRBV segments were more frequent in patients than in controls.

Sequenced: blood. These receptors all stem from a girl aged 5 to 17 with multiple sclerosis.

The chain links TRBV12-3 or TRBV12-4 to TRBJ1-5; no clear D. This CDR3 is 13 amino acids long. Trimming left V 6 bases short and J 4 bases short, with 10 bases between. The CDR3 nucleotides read TGTGCCAGCAGCATCAGGTCTAATCAGCCCCAGCATTTT. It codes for CASSIRSNQPQHF.

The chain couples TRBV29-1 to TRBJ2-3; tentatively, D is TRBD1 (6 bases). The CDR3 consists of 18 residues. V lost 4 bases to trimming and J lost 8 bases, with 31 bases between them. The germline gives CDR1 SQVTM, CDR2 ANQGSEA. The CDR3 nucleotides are TGCAGCGTTGTACCCTCGGATCGTGCCAGGTCGCCACAGGGTACGCAGTATTTT. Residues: CSVVPSDRARSPQGTQYF.

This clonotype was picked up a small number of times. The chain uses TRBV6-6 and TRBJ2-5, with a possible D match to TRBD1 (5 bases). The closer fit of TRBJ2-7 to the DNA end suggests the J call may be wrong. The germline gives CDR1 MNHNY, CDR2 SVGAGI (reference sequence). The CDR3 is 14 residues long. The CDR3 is CASSYSVDINEQYF. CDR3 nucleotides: TGTGCCAGCAGTTACTCCGTGGACATTAACGAGCAGTACTTC.

The CDR3 is CASRPVGREKLFF. DNA for the CDR3: TGCGCCAGCCGCCCGGTGGGACGCGAAAAACTGTTTTTT. The chain has TRBV5-1 and TRBJ1-4; D is possibly TRBD1 (5 bases). CDR3 length: 13 residues. V was cut by 7 bases and J by 8 bases, with 15 bases left in between. Germline CDR1 SGHRS, CDR2 YFSETQ.

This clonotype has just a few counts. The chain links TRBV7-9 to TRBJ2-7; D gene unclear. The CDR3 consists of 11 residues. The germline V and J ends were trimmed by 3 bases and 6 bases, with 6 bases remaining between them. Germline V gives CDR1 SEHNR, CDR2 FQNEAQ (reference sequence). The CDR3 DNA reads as TGTGCCAGCAGCTTGGATGGCGAGCAGTACTTC. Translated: CASSLDGEQYF. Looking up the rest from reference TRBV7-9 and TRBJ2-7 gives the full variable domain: DTGVSQNPRHKITKRGQNVTFRCDPISEHNRLYWYRQTLGQGPEFLTYFQNEAQLEKSRLLSDRFSAERPKGSFSTLEIQRTEQGDSAMYLCASSLDGEQYFGPGTRLTVT.

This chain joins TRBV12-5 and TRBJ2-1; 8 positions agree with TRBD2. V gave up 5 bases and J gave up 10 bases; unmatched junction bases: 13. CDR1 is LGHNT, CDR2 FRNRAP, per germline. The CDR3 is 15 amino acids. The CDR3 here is CASGRPSTSEEEQFF. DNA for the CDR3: TGTGCTAGTGGTCGACCGTCGACTAGCGAAGAAGAGCAGTTCTTC.